This paragraph reports one T cell receptor (beta chain). This entry is derived from a study of blood T cell repertoires in COVID-19. TCRdb's copy holds only in-frame clones and misses some; the assay was immunoSEQ multiplex PCR. The sample includes 230,000 or so clones, roughly 89% of them seen just once. The ends were cut back, 3 bases at V and 4 bases at J, with 13 bases in the middle. The CDR3 has 14 residues. Looked up from germline, CDR1 is ENHRY and CDR2 is SYGVKD. This TCR was sampled from a woman aged 55 to 70 with COVID-19, enrolled during active disease. The sample was peripheral blood. The V gene is TRBV10-3, the J gene TRBJ2-7, with D perhaps matching TRBD1 (5 bases). DNA for the CDR3: TGTGCCATCAGTGATTTGGAACAGGCATACGAGCAGTACTTC. Translated, it gives CAISDLEQAYEQYF.